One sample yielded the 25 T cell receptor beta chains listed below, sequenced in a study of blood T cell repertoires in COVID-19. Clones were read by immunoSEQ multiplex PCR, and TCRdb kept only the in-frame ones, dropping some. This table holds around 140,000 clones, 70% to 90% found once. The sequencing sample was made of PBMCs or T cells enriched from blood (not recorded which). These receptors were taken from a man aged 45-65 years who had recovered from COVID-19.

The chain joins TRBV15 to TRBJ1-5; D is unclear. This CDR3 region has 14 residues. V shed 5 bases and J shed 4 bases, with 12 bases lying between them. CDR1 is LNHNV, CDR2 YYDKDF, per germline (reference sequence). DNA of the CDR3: TGTGCCACCAGCTCGATGGGAGGGAATCAGCCCCAGCATTTT. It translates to CATSSMGGNQPQHF. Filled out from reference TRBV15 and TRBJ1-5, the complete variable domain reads DAMVIQNPRYQVTQFGKPVTLSCSQTLNHNVMYWYQQKSSQAPKLLFHYYDKDFNNEADTPDNFQSRRPNTSFCFLDIRSPGLGDTAMYLCATSSMGGNQPQHFGDGTRLSIL.

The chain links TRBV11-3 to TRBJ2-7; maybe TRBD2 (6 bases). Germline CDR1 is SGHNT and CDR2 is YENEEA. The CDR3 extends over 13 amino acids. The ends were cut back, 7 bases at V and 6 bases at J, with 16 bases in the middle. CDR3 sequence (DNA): TGTGCCAGCAAATCCGGGCGCGGGACCGAGCAGTACTTC. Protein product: CASKSGRGTEQYF. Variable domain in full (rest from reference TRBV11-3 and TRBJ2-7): EAGVVQSPRYKIIEKKQPVAFWCNPISGHNTLYWYLQNLGQGPELLIRYENEEAVDDSQLPKDRFSAERLKGVDSTLKIQPAELGDSAVYLCASKSGRGTEQYFGPGTRLTVT.

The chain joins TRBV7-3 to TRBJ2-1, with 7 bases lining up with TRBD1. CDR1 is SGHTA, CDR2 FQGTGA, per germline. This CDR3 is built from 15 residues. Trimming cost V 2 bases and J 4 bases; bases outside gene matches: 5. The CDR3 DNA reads TGTGCCAGCAGCTTATACAGGGGTGGGTACAATGAGCAGTTCTTC. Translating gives CASSLYRGGYNEQFF.

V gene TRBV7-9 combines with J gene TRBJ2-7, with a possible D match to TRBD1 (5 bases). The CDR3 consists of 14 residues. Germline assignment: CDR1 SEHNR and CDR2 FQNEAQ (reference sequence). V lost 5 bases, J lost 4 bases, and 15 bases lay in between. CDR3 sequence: CASSGTGRTYEQYV. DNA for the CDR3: TGTGCCAGCAGCGGAACAGGCAGAACGTACGAGCAGTACGTC.

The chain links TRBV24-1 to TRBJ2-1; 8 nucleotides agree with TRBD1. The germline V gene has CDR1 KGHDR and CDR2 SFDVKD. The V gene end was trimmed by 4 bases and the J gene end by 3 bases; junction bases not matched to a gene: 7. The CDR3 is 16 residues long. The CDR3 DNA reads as TGTGCCACCAGTGACCCTCGACAGGGGATCTACAATGAGCAGTTCTTC. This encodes CATSDPRQGIYNEQFF.

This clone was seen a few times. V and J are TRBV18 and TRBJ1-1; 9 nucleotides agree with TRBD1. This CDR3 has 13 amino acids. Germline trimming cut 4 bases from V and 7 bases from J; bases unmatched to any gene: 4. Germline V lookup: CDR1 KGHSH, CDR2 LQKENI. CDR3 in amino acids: CASSQPGQGEAFF. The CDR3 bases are TGTGCCAGCTCACAACCGGGACAGGGTGAAGCTTTCTTT.

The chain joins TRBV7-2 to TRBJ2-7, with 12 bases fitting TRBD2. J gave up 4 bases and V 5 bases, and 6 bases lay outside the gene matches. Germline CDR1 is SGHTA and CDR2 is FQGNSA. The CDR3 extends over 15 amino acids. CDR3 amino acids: CASSPILAGGYEQYF. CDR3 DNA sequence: TGTGCCAGCAGCCCCATACTAGCGGGAGGTTACGAGCAGTACTTC.

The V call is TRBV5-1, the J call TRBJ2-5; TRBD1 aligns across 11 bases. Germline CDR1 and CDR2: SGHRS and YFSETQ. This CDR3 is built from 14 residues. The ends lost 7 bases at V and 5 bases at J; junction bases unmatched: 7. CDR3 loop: CASWDRGTAETQYF. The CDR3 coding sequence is TGCGCCAGCTGGGACAGGGGGACGGCGGAGACCCAGTACTTC.

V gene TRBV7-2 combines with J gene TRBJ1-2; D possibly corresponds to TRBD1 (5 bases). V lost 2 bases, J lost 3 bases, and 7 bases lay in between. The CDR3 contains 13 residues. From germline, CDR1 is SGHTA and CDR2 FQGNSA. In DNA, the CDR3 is TGTGCCAGCAGCTTACAGGGTGACTATGGCTACACCTTC. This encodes CASSLQGDYGYTF. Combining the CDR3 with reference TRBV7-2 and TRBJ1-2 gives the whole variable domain GAGVSQSPSNKVTEKGKDVELRCDPISGHTALYWYRQSLGQGLEFLIYFQGNSAPDKSGLPSDRFSAERTGGSVSTLTIQRTQQEDSAVYLCASSLQGDYGYTFGSGTRLTVV.

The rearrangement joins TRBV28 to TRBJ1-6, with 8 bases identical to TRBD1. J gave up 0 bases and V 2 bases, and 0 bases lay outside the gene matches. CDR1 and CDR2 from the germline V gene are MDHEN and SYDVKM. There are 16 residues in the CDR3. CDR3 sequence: CASSLTGGSYNSPLHF. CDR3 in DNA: TGTGCCAGCAGTTTAACAGGGGGCTCCTATAATTCACCCCTCCACTTT.

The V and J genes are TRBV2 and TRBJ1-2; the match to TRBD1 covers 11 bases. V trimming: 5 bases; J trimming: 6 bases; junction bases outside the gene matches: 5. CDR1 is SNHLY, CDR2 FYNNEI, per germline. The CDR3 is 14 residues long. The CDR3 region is CASSSRTGGHGYTF. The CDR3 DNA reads TGTGCCAGCAGTTCCCGGACAGGGGGCCATGGCTACACCTTC. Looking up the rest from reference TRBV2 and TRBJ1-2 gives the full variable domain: EPEVTQTPSHQVTQMGQEVILRCVPISNHLYFYWYRQILGQKVEFLVSFYNNEISEKSEIFDDQFSVERPDGSNFTLKIRSTKLEDSAMYFCASSSRTGGHGYTFGSGTRLTVV.

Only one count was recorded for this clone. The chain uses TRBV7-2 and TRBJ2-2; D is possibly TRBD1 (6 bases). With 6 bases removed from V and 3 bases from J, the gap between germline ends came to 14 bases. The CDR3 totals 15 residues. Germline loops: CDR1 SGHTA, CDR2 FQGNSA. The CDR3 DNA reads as TGTGCCAGCAGTTTACCGGGACATTACACCGGGGAGCTGTTTTTT. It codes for CASSLPGHYTGELFF.

The CDR3: CATWKGASTDTQYF. The CDR3 nucleotides are TGTGCCACCTGGAAGGGGGCCAGCACAGATACGCAGTATTTT. This chain links TRBV19 with TRBJ2-3; 7 nucleotides match TRBD1. CDR1 is LNHDA and CDR2 is SQIVND in the germline V gene (reference sequence). CDR3 length equals 14 residues. V lost 10 bases and J lost 0; bases outside the gene matches: 7.

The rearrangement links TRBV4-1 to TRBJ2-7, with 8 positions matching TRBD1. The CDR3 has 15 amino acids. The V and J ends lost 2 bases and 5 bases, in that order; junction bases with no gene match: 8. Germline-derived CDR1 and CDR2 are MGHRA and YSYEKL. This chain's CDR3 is CASSQPRDRPNEQYF. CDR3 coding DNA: TGCGCCAGCAGCCAACCCAGGGACAGGCCAAACGAGCAGTACTTC.

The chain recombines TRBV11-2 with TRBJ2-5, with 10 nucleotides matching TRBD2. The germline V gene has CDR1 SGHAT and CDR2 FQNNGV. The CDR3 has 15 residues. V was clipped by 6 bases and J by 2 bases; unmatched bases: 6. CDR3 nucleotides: TGTGCCAGCAGTAGACTAGCGGGTTTTCAAGAGACCCAGTACTTC. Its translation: CASSRLAGFQETQYF.

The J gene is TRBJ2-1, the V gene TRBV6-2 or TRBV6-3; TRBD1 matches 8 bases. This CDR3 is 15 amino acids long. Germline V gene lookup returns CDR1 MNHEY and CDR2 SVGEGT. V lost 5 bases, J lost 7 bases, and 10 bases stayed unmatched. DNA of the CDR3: TGTGCCAGCAGTCTTTGGACAGGGTGGCTGAATGAGCAGTTCTTC. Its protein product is CASSLWTGWLNEQFF.

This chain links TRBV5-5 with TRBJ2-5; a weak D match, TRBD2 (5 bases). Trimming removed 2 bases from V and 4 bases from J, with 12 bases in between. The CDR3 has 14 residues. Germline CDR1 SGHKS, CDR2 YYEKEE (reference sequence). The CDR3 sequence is CASSFRGSRETQYF. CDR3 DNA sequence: TGTGCCAGCAGCTTTCGAGGGTCTCGAGAGACCCAGTACTTC.

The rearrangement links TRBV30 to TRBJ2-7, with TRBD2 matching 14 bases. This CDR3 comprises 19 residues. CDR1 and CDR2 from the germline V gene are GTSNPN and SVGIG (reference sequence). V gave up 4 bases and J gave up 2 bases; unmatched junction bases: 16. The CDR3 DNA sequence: TGTGCCTGGACCCCGTGGGGACTAGCGGGAGCTCTTGCGACCTACGAGCAGTACTTC. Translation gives CAWTPWGLAGALATYEQYF.

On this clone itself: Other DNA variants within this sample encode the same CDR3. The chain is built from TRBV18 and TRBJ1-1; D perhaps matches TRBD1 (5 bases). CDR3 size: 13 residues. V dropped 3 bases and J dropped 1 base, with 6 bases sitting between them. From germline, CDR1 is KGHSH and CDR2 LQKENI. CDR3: CASSPGGNTEAFF. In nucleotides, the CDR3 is TGTGCCAGCTCACCGGGGGGGAACACTGAAGCTTTCTTT.

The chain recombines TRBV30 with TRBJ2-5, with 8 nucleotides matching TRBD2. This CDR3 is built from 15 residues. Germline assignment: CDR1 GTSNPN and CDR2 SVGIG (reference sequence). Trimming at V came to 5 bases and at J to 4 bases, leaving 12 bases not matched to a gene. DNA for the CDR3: TGTGCCTGGGGGACGGGTAGCGGGGTGGGAGAGACCCAGTACTTC. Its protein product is CAWGTGSGVGETQYF.

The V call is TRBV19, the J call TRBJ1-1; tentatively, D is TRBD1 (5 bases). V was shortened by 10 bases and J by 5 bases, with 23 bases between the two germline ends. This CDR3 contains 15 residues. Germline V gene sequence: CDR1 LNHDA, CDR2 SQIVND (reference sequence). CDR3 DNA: TGTGCCACCTCGGAGGGACCCTTCAGAGGGACTGAAGCTTTCTTT. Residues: CATSEGPFRGTEAFF.

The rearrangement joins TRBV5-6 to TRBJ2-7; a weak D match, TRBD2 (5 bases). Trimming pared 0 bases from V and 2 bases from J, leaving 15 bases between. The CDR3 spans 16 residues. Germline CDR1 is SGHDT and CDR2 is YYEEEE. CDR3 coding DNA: TGTGCCAGCAGCTTGGCCAAGGGATCGGGGACCTACGAGCAGTACTTC. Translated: CASSLAKGSGTYEQYF. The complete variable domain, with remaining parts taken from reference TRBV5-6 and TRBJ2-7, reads DAGVTQSPTHLIKTRGQQVTLRCSPKSGHDTVSWYQQALGQGPQFIFQYYEEEERQRGNFPDRFSGHQFPNYSSELNVNALLLGDSALYLCASSLAKGSGTYEQYFGPGTRLTVT.

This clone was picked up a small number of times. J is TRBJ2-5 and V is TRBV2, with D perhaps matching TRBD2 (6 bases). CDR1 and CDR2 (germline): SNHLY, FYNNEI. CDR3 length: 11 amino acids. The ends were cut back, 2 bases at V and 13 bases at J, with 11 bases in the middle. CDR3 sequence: CASSEMLLAYF. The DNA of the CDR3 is TGTGCCAGCAGTGAAATGTTACTAGCGTACTTC.

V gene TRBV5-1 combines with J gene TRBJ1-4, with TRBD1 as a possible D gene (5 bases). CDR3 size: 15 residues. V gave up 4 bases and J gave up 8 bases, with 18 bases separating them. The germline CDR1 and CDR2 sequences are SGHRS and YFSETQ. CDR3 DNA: TGCGCCAGCAGCGAGAATGCGGGGCTCGGCGAAAAACTGTTTTTT. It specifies CASSENAGLGEKLFF.

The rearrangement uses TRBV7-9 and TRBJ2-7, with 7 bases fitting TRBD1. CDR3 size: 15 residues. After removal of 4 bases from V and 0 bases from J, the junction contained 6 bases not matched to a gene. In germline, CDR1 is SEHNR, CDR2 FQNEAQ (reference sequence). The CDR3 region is CASSSPDRPSYEQYF. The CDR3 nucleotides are TGTGCCAGCAGCTCCCCGGACAGGCCCTCCTACGAGCAGTACTTC.